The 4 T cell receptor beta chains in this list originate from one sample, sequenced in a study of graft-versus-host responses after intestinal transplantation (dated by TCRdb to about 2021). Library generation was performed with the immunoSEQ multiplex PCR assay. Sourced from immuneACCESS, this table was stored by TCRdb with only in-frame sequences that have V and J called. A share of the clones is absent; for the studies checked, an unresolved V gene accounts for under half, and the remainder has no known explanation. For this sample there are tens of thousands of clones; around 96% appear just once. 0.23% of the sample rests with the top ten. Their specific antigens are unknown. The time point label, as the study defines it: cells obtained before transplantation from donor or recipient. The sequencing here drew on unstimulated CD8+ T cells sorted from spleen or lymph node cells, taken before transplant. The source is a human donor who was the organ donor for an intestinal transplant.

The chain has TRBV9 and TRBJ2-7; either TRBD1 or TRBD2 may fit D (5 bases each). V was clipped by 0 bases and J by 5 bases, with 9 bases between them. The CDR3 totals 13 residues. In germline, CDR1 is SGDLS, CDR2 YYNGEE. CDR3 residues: CASSVVGDHEQYF. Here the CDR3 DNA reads TGTGCCAGCAGCGTAGTGGGGGACCACGAGCAGTACTTC. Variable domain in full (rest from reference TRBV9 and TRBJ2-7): DSGVTQTPKHLITATGQRVTLRCSPRSGDLSVYWYQQSLDQGLQFLIQYYNGEERAKGNILERFSAQQFPDLHSELNLSSLELGDSALYFCASSVVGDHEQYFGPGTRLTVT.

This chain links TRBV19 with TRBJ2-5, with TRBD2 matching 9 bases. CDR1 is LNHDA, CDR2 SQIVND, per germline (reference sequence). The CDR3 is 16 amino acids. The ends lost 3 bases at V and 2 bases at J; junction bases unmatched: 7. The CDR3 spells CASSIGRGGLQETQYF. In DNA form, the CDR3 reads TGTGCCAGTAGTATCGGGCGGGGGGGATTGCAAGAGACCCAGTACTTC.

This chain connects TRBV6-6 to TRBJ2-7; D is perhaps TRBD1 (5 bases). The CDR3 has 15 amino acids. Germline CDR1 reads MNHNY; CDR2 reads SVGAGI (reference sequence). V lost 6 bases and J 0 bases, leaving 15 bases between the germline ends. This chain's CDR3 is CASRARGSSSYEQYF. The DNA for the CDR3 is TGTGCCAGCAGGGCAAGGGGTTCGAGCTCCTACGAGCAGTACTTC.

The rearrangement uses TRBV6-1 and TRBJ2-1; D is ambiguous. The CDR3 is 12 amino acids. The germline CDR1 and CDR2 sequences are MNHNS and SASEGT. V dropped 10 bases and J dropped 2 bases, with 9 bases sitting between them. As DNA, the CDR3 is TGTGCCACTACACAAACCTACAATGAGCAGTTCTTC. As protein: CATTQTYNEQFF.